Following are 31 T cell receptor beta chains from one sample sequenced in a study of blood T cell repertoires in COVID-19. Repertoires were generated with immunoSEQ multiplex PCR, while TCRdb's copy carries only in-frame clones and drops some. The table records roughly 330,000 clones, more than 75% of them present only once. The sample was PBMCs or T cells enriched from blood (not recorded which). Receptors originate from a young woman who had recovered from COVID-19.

CDR3 coding DNA: TGTGCCAGCAGCAATAGAGGGTGCTTAAGCTCCTACGAGCAGTACTTC. It specifies CASSNRGCLSSYEQYF. V is TRBV21-1 and J is TRBJ2-7; TRBD2, the D gene given by the table, was not confirmed from the DNA. TRBV21-1 corresponds to a pseudogene. The CDR3 spans 16 residues.

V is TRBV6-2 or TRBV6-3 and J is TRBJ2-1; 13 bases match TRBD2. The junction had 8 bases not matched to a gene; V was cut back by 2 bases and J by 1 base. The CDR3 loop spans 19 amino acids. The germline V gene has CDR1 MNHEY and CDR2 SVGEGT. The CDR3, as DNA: TGTGCCAGCAGTTACGTACTAGCGGGGGGGACTAGGTCCTACAATGAGCAGTTCTTC. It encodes CASSYVLAGGTRSYNEQFF.

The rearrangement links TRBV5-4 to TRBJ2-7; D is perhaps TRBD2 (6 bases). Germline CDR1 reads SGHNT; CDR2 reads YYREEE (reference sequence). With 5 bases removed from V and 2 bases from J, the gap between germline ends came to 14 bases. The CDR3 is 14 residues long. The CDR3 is CASSQSGTPYEQYF. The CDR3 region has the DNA TGTGCCAGCAGTCAATCCGGGACTCCCTACGAGCAGTACTTC.

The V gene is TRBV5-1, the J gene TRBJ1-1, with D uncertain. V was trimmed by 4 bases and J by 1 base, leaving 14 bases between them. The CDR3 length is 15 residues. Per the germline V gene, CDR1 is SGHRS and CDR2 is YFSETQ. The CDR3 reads CASSPLAGGNTEAFF. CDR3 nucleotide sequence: TGCGCCAGCAGCCCCCTTGCAGGAGGGAACACTGAAGCTTTCTTT.

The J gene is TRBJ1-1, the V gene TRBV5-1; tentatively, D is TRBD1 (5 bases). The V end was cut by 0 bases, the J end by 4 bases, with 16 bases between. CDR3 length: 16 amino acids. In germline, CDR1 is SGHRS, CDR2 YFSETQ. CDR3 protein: CASSLGGAGFPTEAFF. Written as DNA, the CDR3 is TGCGCCAGCAGCTTGGGTGGAGCAGGGTTTCCCACTGAAGCTTTCTTT.

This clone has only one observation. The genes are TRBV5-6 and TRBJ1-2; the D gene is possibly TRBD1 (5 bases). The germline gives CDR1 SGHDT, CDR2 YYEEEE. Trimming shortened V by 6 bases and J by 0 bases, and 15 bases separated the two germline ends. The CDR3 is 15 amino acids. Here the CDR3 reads CASTPDDSTNYGYTF. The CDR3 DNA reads TGTGCCAGCACCCCAGACGACAGCACTAACTATGGCTACACCTTC.

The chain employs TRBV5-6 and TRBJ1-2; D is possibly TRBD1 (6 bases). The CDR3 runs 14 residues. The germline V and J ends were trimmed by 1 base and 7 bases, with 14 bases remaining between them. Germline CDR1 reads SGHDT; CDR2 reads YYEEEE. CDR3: CASSLTDRSIGYTF. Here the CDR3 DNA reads TGTGCCAGCAGCTTGACCGACAGGTCCATTGGCTACACCTTC.

CDR3 bases: TGCGCCAGCAGCCAAGATTTAGGGGCCGGAGGGAATCAGCCCCAGCATTTT. Translated, it gives CASSQDLGAGGNQPQHF. The J gene is TRBJ1-5, the V gene TRBV4-3, with D perhaps TRBD1 (5 bases). The CDR3 covers 17 residues. The germline V and J ends were trimmed by 0 bases and 4 bases, with 16 bases remaining between them. The V gene's germline CDR1 is LGHNA and CDR2 YSLEER.

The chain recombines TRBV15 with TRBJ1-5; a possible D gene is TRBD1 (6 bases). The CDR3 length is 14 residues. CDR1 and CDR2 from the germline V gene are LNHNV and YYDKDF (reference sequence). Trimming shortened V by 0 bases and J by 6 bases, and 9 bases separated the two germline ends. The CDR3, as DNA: TGTGCCACCAGCAGAGACAGGGGCGGTCAGCCCCAGCATTTT. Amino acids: CATSRDRGGQPQHF.

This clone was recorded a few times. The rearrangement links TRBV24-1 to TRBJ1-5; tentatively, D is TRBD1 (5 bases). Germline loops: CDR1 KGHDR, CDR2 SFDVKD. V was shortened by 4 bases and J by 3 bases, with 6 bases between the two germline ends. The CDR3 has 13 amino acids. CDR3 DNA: TGTGCCACCAGTGAGACAGCCAATCAGCCCCAGCATTTT. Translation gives CATSETANQPQHF.

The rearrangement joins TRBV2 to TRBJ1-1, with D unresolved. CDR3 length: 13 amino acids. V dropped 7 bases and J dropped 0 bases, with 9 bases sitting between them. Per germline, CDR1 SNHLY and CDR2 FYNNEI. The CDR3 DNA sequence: TGTGCCAGCAATCGGAGTCTGAACACTGAAGCTTTCTTT. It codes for CASNRSLNTEAFF.

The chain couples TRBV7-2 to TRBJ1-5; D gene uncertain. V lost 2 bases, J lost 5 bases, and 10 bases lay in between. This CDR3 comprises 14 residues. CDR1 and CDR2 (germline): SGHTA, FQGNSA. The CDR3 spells CASSLLAGDQPQHF. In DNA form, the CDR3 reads TGTGCCAGCAGCTTACTAGCCGGGGATCAGCCCCAGCATTTT.

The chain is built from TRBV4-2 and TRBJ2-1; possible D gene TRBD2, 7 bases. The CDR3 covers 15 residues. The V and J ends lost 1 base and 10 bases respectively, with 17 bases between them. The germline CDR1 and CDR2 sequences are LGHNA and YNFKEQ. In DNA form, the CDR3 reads TGTGCCAGCAGCCAAGGCCCGGGGGGCGATTTGGAGCAGTTCTTC. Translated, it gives CASSQGPGGDLEQFF.

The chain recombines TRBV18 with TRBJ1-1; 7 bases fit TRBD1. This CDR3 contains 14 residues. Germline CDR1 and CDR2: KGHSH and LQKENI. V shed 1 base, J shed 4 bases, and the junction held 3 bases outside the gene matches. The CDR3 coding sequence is TGTGCCAGCTCACCACAGGGGGCGCTCACTGAAGCTTTCTTT. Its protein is CASSPQGALTEAFF.

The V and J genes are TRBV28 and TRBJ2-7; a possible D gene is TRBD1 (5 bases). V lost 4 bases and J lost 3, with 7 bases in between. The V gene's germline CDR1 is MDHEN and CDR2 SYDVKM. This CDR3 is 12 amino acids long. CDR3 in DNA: TGTGCCAGCAGTTCAGGGTACTACGAGCAGTACTTC. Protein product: CASSSGYYEQYF.

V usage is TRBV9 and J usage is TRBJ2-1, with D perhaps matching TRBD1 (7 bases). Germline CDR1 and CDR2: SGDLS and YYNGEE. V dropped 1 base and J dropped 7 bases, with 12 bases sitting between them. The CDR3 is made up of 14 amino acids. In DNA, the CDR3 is TGTGCCAGCAGCGTACAGGGGGGTTCAAATGAGCAGTTCTTC. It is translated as CASSVQGGSNEQFF.

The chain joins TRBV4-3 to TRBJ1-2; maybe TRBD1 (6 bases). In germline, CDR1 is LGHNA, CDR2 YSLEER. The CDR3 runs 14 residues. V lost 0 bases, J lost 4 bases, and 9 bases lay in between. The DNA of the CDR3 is TGCGCCAGCAGCCAAGATAGGGGGTTCTATGGCTACACCTTC. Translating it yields CASSQDRGFYGYTF.

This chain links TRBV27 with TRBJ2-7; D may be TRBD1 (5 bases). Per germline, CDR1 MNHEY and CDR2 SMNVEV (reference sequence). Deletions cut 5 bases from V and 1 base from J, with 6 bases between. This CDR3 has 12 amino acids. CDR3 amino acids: CASSRGSYEQYF. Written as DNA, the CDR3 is TGTGCCAGCAGTAGGGGTTCCTACGAGCAGTACTTC.

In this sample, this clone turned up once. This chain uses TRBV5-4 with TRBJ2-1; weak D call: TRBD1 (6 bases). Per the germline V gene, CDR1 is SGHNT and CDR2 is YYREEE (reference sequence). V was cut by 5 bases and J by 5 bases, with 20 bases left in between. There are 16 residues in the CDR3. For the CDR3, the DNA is TGTGCCAGCAGGTGGCGGAGGCCAGGGGCTAACAATGAGCAGTTCTTC. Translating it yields CASRWRRPGANNEQFF.

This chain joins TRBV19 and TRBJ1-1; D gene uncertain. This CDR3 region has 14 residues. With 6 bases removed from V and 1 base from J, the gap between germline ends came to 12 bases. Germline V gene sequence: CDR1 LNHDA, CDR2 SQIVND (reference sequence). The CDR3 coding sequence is TGTGCCAGTAGCATAACCCGACAGAACACTGAAGCTTTCTTT. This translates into CASSITRQNTEAFF.

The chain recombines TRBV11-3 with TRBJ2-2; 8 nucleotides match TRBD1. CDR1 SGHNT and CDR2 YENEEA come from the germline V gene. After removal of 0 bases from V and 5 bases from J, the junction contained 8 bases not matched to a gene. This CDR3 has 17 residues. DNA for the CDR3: TGTGCCAGCAGCTTAGACAGGGGGCGAAGGAAGACCGGGGAGCTGTTTTTT. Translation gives CASSLDRGRRKTGELFF.

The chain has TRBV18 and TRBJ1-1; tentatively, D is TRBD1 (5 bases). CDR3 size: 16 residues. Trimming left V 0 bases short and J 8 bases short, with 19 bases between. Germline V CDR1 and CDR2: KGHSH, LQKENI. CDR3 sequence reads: CASSPPGTRREGEAFF. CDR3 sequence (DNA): TGTGCCAGCTCACCACCCGGGACTAGACGTGAGGGAGAAGCTTTCTTT.

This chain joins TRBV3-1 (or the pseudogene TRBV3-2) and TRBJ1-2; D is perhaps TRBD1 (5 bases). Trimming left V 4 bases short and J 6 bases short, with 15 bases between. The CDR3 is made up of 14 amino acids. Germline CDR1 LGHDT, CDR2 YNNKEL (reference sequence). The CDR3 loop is CASSRSGKAHGYTF. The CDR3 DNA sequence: TGTGCCAGCAGCCGATCAGGGAAAGCCCATGGCTACACCTTC.

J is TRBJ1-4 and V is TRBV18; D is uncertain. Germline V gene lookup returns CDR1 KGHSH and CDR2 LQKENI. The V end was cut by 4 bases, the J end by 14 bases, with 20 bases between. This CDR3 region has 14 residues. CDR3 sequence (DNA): TGTGCCAGCTCACAGAGCAAGGAGTCGGAAATCCTGTTTTTT. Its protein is CASSQSKESEILFF.

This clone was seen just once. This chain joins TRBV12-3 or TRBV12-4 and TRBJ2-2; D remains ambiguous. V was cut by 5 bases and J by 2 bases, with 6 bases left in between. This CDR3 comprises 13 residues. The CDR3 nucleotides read TGTGCCAGCAGTCTCACTAACACCGGGGAGCTGTTTTTT. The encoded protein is CASSLTNTGELFF.

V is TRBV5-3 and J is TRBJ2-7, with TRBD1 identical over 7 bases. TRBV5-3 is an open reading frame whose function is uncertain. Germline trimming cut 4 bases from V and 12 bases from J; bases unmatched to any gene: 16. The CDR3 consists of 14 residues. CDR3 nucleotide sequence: TGTGCCAGAAGCGGGGTAGGGACAGAGAATTGGCTGTACTTC. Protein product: CARSGVGTENWLYF.

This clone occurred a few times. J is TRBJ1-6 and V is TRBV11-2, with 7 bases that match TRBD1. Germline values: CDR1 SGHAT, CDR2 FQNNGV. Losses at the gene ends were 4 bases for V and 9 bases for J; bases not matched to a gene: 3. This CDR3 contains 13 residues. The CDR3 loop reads CASSYTGVSPLHF. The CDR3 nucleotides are TGTGCCAGCAGCTATACAGGGGTTTCACCCCTCCACTTT.

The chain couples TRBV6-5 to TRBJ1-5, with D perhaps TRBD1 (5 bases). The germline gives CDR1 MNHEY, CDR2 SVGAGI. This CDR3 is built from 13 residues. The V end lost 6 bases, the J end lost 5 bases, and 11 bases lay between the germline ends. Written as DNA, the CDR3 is TGTGCCAGCAGACCCTCGACAGATCAGCCCCAGCATTTT. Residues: CASRPSTDQPQHF.

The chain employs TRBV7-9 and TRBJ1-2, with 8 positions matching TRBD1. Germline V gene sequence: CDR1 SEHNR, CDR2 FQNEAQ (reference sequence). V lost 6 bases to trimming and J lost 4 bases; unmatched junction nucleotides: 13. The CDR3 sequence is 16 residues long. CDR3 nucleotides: TGTGCCAGCAGTCGTAGTGGTCAGGGGGCGAGCTATGGCTACACCTTC. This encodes CASSRSGQGASYGYTF.

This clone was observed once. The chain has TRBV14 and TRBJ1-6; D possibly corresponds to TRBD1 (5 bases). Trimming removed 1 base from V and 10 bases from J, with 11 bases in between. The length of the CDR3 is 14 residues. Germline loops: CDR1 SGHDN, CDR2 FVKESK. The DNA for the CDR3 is TGTGCCAGCAGCCAAGCGGGGGTAGGGTCACCCCTCCACTTT. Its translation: CASSQAGVGSPLHF. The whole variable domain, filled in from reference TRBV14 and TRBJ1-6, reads EAGVTQFPSHSVIEKGQTVTLRCDPISGHDNLYWYRRVMGKEIKFLLHFVKESKQDESGMPNNRFLAERTGGTYSTLKVQPAELEDSGVYFCASSQAGVGSPLHFGNGTRLTVT.

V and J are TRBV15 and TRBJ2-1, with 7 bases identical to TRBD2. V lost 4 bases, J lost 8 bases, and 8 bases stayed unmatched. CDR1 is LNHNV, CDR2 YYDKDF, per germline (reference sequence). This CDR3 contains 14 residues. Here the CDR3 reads CATSTGLVPDEQFF. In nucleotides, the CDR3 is TGTGCCACCAGCACCGGACTAGTGCCGGATGAGCAGTTCTTC.